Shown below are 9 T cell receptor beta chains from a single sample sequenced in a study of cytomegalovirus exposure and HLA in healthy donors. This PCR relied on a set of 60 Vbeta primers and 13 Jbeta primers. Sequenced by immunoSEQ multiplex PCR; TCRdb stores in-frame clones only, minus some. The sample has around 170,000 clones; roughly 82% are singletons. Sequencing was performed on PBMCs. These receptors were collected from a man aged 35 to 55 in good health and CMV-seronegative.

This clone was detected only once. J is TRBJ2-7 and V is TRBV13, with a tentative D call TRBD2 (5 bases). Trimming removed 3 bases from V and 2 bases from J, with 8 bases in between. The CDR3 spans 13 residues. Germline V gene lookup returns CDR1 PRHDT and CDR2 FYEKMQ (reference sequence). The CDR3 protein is CASSFRRTYEQYF. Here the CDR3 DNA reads TGTGCCAGCAGCTTCAGGAGGACCTACGAGCAGTACTTC.

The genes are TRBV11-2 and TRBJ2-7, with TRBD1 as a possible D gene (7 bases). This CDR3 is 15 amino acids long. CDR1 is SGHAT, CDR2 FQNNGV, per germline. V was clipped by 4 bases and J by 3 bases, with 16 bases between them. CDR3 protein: CASSSIGQDYYEQYF. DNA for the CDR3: TGTGCCAGCAGCTCCATAGGACAGGACTACTACGAGCAGTACTTC.

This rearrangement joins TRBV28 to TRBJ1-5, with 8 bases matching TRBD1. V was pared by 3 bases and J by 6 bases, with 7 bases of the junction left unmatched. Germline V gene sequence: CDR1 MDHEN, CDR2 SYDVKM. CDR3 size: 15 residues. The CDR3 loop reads CASSFPWTGSQPQHF. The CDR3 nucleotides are TGTGCCAGCAGTTTCCCCTGGACAGGGAGTCAGCCCCAGCATTTT.

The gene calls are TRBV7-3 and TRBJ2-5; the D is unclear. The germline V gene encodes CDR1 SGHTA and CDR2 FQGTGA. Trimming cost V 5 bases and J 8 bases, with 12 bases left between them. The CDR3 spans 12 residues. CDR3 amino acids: CASSEAFKTQYF. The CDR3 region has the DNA TGTGCCAGCAGCGAGGCTTTCAAAACCCAGTACTTC.

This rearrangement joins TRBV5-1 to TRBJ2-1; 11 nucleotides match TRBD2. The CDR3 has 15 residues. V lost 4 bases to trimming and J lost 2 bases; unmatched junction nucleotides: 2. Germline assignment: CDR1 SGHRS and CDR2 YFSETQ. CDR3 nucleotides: TGCGCCAGCAGCGCGACTAGCGGGGCCTACAATGAGCAGTTCTTC. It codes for CASSATSGAYNEQFF.

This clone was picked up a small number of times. CDR3 residues: CASRQQGATNEKLFF. The CDR3 DNA reads as TGTGCCAGCAGACAACAGGGGGCCACTAATGAAAAACTGTTTTTT. The chain combines TRBV7-2 with TRBJ1-4; TRBD1 matches at 9 bases. The CDR3 consists of 15 residues. With 6 bases clipped from V and 2 bases from J, the junction kept 4 bases outside the gene matches. CDR1 and CDR2 from the germline V gene are SGHTA and FQGNSA.

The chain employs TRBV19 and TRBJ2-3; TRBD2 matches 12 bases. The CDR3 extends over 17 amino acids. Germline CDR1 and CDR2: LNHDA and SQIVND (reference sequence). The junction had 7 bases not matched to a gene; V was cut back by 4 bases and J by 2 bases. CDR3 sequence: CASSTLGLAGTTDTQYF. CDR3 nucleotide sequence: TGTGCCAGTAGTACCCTCGGACTAGCGGGGACCACAGATACGCAGTATTTT.

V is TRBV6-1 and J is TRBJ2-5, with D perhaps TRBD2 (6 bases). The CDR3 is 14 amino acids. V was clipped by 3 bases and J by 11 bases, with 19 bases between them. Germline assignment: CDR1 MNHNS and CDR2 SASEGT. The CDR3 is CASSDSGDLRKQYF. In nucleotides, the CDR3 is TGTGCCAGCAGTGATTCGGGAGACCTTAGGAAGCAGTACTTC.

CDR3 sequence reads: CASSREVGSGNTIYF. The CDR3 nucleotides read TGTGCCAGCAGCCGAGAGGTCGGTTCTGGAAACACCATATATTTT. The chain recombines TRBV14 with TRBJ1-3, with D uncertain. The V gene's germline CDR1 is SGHDN and CDR2 FVKESK. The CDR3 has 15 residues. Trimming took off 4 bases at V and 1 base at J, with 11 bases between the two ends.